This T cell receptor beta chain originates from a study of OX40 agonist ivuxolimab in advanced cancers. Overall study context: Patients received ivuxolimab, an agonistic anti-OX40 (CD134) antibody. Patients treated during dose escalation were battling hepatocellular carcinoma, melanoma, renal cell or head and neck cancer.

This clone was counted a single time. Trimming at V came to 6 bases and at J to 5 bases, leaving 8 bases not matched to a gene. This CDR3 spans 16 amino acids. Germline CDR1 reads WSHSY; CDR2 reads SAAADI. Produced via immunoSEQ multiplex PCR; TCRdb's table is partial and in-frame only. The profile shows roughly 70,000 clones, approximately 83% of them singletons. The receptor was derived from an adult with an advanced solid tumor such as melanoma, head and neck, liver or kidney cancer. This specimen was CD4+ or CD8+ T cells sorted from blood, taken in a trial of the OX40 agonist ivuxolimab. V and J are TRBV10-2 and TRBJ2-2; 11 positions match TRBD2. The CDR3 protein is CASRDSGGAQTGELFF. The CDR3 region has the DNA TGCGCCAGCAGGGATAGCGGGGGGGCCCAGACCGGGGAGCTGTTTTTT.